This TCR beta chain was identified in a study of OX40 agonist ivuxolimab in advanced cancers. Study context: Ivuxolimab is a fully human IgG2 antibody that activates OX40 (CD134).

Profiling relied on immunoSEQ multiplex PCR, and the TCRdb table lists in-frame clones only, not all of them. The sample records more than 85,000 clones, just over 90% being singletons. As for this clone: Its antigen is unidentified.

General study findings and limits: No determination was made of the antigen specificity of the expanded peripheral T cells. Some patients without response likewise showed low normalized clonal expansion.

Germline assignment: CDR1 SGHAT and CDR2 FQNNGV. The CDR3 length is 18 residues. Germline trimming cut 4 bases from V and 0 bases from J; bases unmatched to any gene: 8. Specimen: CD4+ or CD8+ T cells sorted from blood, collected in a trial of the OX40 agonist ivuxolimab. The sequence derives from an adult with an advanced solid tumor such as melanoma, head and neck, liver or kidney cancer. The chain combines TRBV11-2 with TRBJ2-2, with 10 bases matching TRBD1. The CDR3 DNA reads TGTGCCAGCAGCTCAGCCCGGACAGGGGGTCCGAACACCGGGGAGCTGTTTTTT. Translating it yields CASSSARTGGPNTGELFF.